These 14 T cell receptor beta chains were all obtained from the same sample, sequenced in a study of shared clonotypes between healthy human individuals. CD45RO-negative, CCR7-selected cells formed the naive CD8 fraction, which excluded terminally differentiated effector memory CD45RA+ cells. Profiled with immunoSEQ multiplex PCR; TCRdb holds only in-frame clones, not every one. Of more than 2 million clones listed, roughly 95% were seen once; the top ten hold about 1.7%. Sequences were obtained from naive CD8+ T cells from PBMCs. The receptors were gathered from a man aged 18 to 30 in good health. Some clones in this sample may be carry-over from other donors' samples.

The chain carries TRBV10-3 and TRBJ2-3; maybe TRBD1 (6 bases). Trimming left V 7 bases short and J 0 bases short, with 14 bases between. From germline, CDR1 is ENHRY and CDR2 SYGVKD. The CDR3 runs 15 residues. The CDR3 reads CAINEDRTSTDTQYF. For the CDR3, the DNA is TGTGCCATCAACGAAGACAGGACTAGCACAGATACGCAGTATTTT.

The rearrangement uses TRBV28 and TRBJ2-7; D not resolved. Between the trimmed V and J ends, which lost 6 bases and 2 bases, there was a span of 17 bases. CDR1 and CDR2 from the germline V gene are MDHEN and SYDVKM. The CDR3 is 15 amino acids. The DNA for the CDR3 is TGTGCCAGCAGCACCAACCGAGACAACCCCTACGAGCAGTACTTC. Amino acids: CASSTNRDNPYEQYF.

This chain links TRBV29-1 with TRBJ1-2; the match to TRBD1 covers 7 bases. The CDR3 totals 15 residues. Germline lookup yields CDR1 SQVTM and CDR2 ANQGSEA. The J segment lost 2 bases and the V segment lost 6 bases, leaving 12 bases of the junction unmatched. CDR3 residues: CSVEPGGAANYGYTF. CDR3 in DNA: TGCAGCGTGGAACCAGGGGGGGCAGCGAACTATGGCTACACCTTC.

The chain uses TRBV6-5 and TRBJ2-7; TRBD1 or TRBD2 may be the D gene (6 bases each). The germline V gene encodes CDR1 MNHEY and CDR2 SVGAGI. The CDR3 sequence is 15 residues long. Between the trimmed V and J ends, which lost 2 bases and 3 bases, there was a span of 14 bases. The CDR3, as DNA: TGTGCCAGCAGTTACCACTGGAGGGGGGACTACGAGCAGTACTTC. Residues: CASSYHWRGDYEQYF.

The chain employs TRBV27 and TRBJ2-1, with D possibly TRBD2 on 5 matching bases. This CDR3 is built from 15 residues. The germline V gene has CDR1 MNHEY and CDR2 SMNVEV (reference sequence). Trimming stripped 4 bases from V and 4 bases from J, with 14 bases between. CDR3 sequence (DNA): TGTGCCAGCAGTTACGATGCTTCGGGGTACAATGAGCAGTTCTTC. As protein: CASSYDASGYNEQFF.

The genes are TRBV28 and TRBJ1-5; the D gene is possibly TRBD1 (6 bases). With 6 bases removed from V and 4 bases from J, the gap between germline ends came to 13 bases. Germline V gives CDR1 MDHEN, CDR2 SYDVKM. This CDR3 is 14 amino acids long. The CDR3 spells CASSPRQDNQPQHF. DNA for the CDR3: TGTGCCAGCAGCCCCAGACAGGATAATCAGCCCCAGCATTTT.

The chain combines TRBV6-5 with TRBJ1-1, with D maybe TRBD1 (6 bases). Germline V CDR1 and CDR2: MNHEY, SVGAGI. The CDR3 covers 14 residues. V shed 6 bases and J shed 1 base, with 12 bases lying between them. CDR3 DNA: TGTGCCAGCAGGCCTGACAGGTCGAACACTGAAGCTTTCTTT. This translates into CASRPDRSNTEAFF.

As for this clone: The same CDR3 can be traced to other DNA sequences in this sample. The chain links TRBV9 to TRBJ2-7; D remains ambiguous. The CDR3 runs to 14 residues. Per germline, CDR1 SGDLS and CDR2 YYNGEE. The ends were cut back, 0 bases at V and 2 bases at J, with 9 bases in the middle. The CDR3: CASSVGGATYEQYF. For the CDR3, the DNA is TGTGCCAGCAGCGTAGGAGGAGCCACCTACGAGCAGTACTTC.

The chain's CDR3 is CASSTVGTGGYEQYF. CDR3 bases: TGTGCCAGCAGTACAGTAGGGACAGGGGGATACGAGCAGTACTTC. The chain is built from TRBV27 and TRBJ2-7; TRBD1 matches 11 bases. The germline V gene has CDR1 MNHEY and CDR2 SMNVEV (reference sequence). This CDR3 spans 15 amino acids. Germline trimming cut 5 bases from V and 4 bases from J; bases unmatched to any gene: 7.

The V gene is TRBV18, the J gene TRBJ1-1; tentatively, D is TRBD1 (6 bases). This CDR3 comprises 16 residues. The V gene lost 2 bases and the J gene lost 1 base, with 14 bases spanning the gap. Germline assignment: CDR1 KGHSH and CDR2 LQKENI. CDR3: CASSPVRDTANTEAFF. DNA for the CDR3: TGTGCCAGCTCACCAGTCCGGGACACAGCGAACACTGAAGCTTTCTTT.

This chain's CDR3 is CSVERTGVSYEQYF. Here the CDR3 DNA reads TGCAGCGTTGAAAGGACAGGCGTCTCCTACGAGCAGTACTTC. This rearrangement joins TRBV29-1 to TRBJ2-7; 7 nucleotides line up with TRBD1. The germline V gene encodes CDR1 SQVTM and CDR2 ANQGSEA. Trimming removed 2 bases from V and 0 bases from J; junction bases left unmatched: 4. This CDR3 contains 14 residues.

The gene calls are TRBV6-1 and TRBJ2-1; TRBD2 is a possible D gene (6 bases). V gave up 8 bases and J gave up 7 bases, with 18 bases separating them. This CDR3 region has 14 residues. Germline CDR1 reads MNHNS; CDR2 reads SASEGT. The CDR3 protein is CASFAGTLSNEQFF. The DNA of the CDR3 is TGTGCCAGCTTCGCGGGAACACTCTCTAATGAGCAGTTCTTC.

V is TRBV27 and J is TRBJ1-5, with TRBD1 identical over 10 bases. V lost 2 bases and J lost 3; bases outside the gene matches: 7. The CDR3 sequence is 17 residues long. Germline CDR1 is MNHEY and CDR2 is SMNVEV (reference sequence). The CDR3 protein is CASSLRGQGFDNQPQHF. For the CDR3, the DNA is TGTGCCAGCAGTTTACGGGGACAGGGGTTCGACAATCAGCCCCAGCATTTT.

The chain links TRBV19 to TRBJ1-5; 11 bases line up with TRBD1. The V segment lost 4 bases and the J segment 7 bases; nucleotides outside the gene matches: 6. Germline V gives CDR1 LNHDA, CDR2 SQIVND (reference sequence). The CDR3 is 15 residues long. The CDR3 protein is CASSTWGQGGQPQHF. CDR3 sequence (DNA): TGTGCCAGTAGTACCTGGGGACAGGGGGGGCAGCCCCAGCATTTT.